This record looks at one TCR beta chain sequence and its context. This clonotype turned up a few times. The antigen it binds to is not known. No base-level quality is on record; no much larger clone is a single base apart. This sample stems from a study of molecular identifiers for immune sequencing clone quantification (dated by TCRdb to the late 2010s). Background for the entire study: For a replicate experiment, the RNA from either 20,000 or 100,000 naive CD8 T cells was divided into five aliquots, and four of those aliquots went on to sequencing. This methods study used CD8 T cells to benchmark TCR RNA copy counting and molecular-identifier clustering-based TCR repertoire sequencing (MIDCIRS). Overall results and qualifications from the work: In CMV-specific effector cells, over 97% of molecules were held by clones above 20 RNA copies, whereas under 1% of molecules were held by such clones in naive cells. Identical TCR molecules sharing a barcode could cause highly expanded clone sizes to be underestimated. Modeling estimated about three recovered TCR RNA copies per cell, compared with about ten by digital PCR, which implies about 30% capture efficiency. When barcode sub-clustering was not used, chimeric consensus sequences inflated TCR diversity, with chimeras reaching as high as 47%. Naive libraries contained spiked-in Jurkat TCR RNA (10 copies' worth), which is not part of the donor repertoire. Even against a background of one million naive CD8 T cells, spiked-in Jurkat TCR RNA amounting to a single cell's worth was reported to be detectable.

Germline trimming: 2 bases from V, 0 bases from J; junction bases outside gene matches: 8. The CDR3 has 17 amino acids, counting the end cysteine and phenylalanine. The sequence is cut down to CDR3 DNA, 51 bases in frame from base 1. According to the germline V gene (reference sequence), CDR1 reads WNHNN and CDR2 reads SYGVQD. The library relied on PCR. Instrument used: NextSeq 500. Bulk TCR libraries were generated as previously described, with the TCR primers listed in Table S5 used. Purification of total RNA was performed with the Qiagen AllPrep DNA/RNA kit. Before any analysis, reads coming from multiple sequencing runs of the same library were combined into one pool. The study's own analysis went as follows. Reads were retained only if their TCR constant sequence matched exactly, and those retained reads were trimmed to 150 nt and grouped according to their 12-nt molecular barcodes. Reads inside each barcode group were sub-clustered using a 15% Levenshtein threshold, and a quality-weighted consensus sequence was constructed for each RNA molecule. Non-functional sequences were removed, as were lower-count sequences one edit away from another. On the basis of fitting two negative binomial distributions, barcode sub-clusters with fewer than 20% of the maximum read count were discarded. TCRdb cleaned the public reads at Q25 with fastp, built clones with MiXCR and kept in-frame beta chains. Entries are consolidated by CDR3 protein sequence, retaining the most common genes and DNA. These V and J calls originate from TCRdb's pipeline instead of the authors' own analysis. The sample table records around 460,000 distinct CDR3 sequences; about 25% of these occur just once. About 0.75% of the sample lies in the top ten.

Libraries of naive CD8 T cells were built from approximately 22,000 to 940,000 sorted cells, with 10%, 30% or 50% of the purified RNA used. On a BD FACSAria II, naive CD8 T cells were FACS-sorted as CD8+CD4-CCR7+CD45RA+ and collected into RLT Plus buffer. Roughly ten TCR copies' worth of Jurkat RNA were spiked into roughly 17,000-1,100,000 naive CD8 T cell samples to test detection sensitivity. CD8 T cells were enriched with RosetteSep CD8+ T Cell Enrichment Cocktail and Ficoll-Paque, followed by ACK red cell lysis. The sequence links TRBV10-1 to TRBJ2-3, and 7 bases in between align with TRBD1. The TCR originated in a human donor in good health. Some libraries in this study had Jurkat cell RNA spiked in. Material for sequencing was naive CD8+ T cells from blood, with Jurkat cell RNA spiked in. The label giving this sample's cell subset or site can be read as: FACS-sorted CD8+CD4-CCR7+CD45RA+ naive T cells. The sequence in DNA is TGCGCCAGCAGTGAGGAGAGAACAGGGGCTAGCACAGATACGCAGTATTTT. It encodes CASSEERTGASTDTQYF.